The clone carrying this TCR beta chain has ten or more counts. Its specificity is not known. RNA transcripts served as the template for amplifying TCR beta CDR3 regions. The HTBI primer set was used in a first-round RT-PCR of the TCR CDR3. A single record per CDR3 protein comes from TCRdb applying MiXCR to the multiplex PCR reads. The sample consists of about 400,000 distinct CDR3 sequences, around 15% of them appearing once. This entry is derived from a study of T cells in Graves' hyperthyroidism and ophthalmopathy. Study-wide context: Staff took peripheral blood when the initial diagnosis was made, before any treatment began. Overall study results and limits: By a 13 V-J model, ophthalmopathy was set apart from stable hyperthyroidism. Blood also carried most thyroid clonotypes expanded above 0.001.

Source material for PBMCs was around 10 ml fresh peripheral blood. Germline V CDR1 and CDR2: SEHNR, FQNEAQ (reference sequence). This CDR3 spans 11 amino acids. V dropped 8 bases and J dropped 11 bases, with 13 bases sitting between them. Sequenced material: blood. This chain connects TRBV7-9 to TRBJ2-1, with D perhaps matching TRBD2 (6 bases). This clonotype was obtained from a man aged 18-30 years with Graves' ophthalmopathy. CDR3 residues: CASGSGPKQFF. CDR3 nucleotides: TGTGCCAGCGGAAGCGGGCCGAAGCAGTTCTTC.